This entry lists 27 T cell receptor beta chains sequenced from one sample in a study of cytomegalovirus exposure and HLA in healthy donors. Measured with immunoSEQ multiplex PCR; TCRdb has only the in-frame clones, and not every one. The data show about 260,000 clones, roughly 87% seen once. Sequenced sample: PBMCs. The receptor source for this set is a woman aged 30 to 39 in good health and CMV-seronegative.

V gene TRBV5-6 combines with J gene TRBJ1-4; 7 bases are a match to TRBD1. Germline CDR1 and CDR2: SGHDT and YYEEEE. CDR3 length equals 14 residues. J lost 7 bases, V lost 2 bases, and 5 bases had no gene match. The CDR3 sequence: CASSLDRAGEKLFF. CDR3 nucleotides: TGTGCCAGCAGCTTAGACAGGGCTGGTGAAAAACTGTTTTTT. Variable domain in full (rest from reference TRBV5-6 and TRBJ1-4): DAGVTQSPTHLIKTRGQQVTLRCSPKSGHDTVSWYQQALGQGPQFIFQYYEEEERQRGNFPDRFSGHQFPNYSSELNVNALLLGDSALYLCASSLDRAGEKLFFGSGTQLSVL.

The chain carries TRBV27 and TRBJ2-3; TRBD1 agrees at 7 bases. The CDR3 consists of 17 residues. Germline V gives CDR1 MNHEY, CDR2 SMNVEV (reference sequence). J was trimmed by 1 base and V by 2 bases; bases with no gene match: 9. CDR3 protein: CASSLSLRGSGTDTQYF. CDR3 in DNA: TGTGCCAGCAGTTTAAGCCTCAGGGGGTCCGGCACAGATACGCAGTATTTT.

Written as DNA, the CDR3 is TGCAGCGTCACAACGGGCCTCAACTATGGCTACACCTTC. It translates to CSVTTGLNYGYTF. The J gene is TRBJ1-2, the V gene TRBV29-1; D uncertain. Per germline, CDR1 SQVTM and CDR2 ANQGSEA. V lost 6 bases and J lost 2, with 13 bases in between. The CDR3 has 13 amino acids.

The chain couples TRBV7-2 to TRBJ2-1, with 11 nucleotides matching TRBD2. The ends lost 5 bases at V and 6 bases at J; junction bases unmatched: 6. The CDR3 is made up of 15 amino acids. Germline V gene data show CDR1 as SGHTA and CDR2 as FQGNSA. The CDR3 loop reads CASSLTSGSLNEQFF. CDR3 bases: TGTGCCAGCAGCCTCACTAGCGGGAGTCTCAATGAGCAGTTCTTC.

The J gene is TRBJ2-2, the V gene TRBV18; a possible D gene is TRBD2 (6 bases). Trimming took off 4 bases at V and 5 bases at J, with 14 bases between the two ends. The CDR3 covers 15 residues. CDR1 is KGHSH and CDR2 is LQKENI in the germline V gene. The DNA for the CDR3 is TGTGCCAGCTCACTCAGGACCCGGGGGACCGGGGAGCTGTTTTTT. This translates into CASSLRTRGTGELFF.

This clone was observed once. CDR3 sequence (DNA): TGTGCCAGCAGCCCCGTTACAGGACTAGCGGCTGGGAATGAGCAGTTCTTC. It yields the protein CASSPVTGLAAGNEQFF. The chain recombines TRBV11-2 with TRBJ2-1; 10 nucleotides align to TRBD2. The CDR3 runs to 17 residues. V shed 5 bases, J shed 7 bases, and the junction held 14 bases outside the gene matches. The germline gives CDR1 SGHAT, CDR2 FQNNGV.

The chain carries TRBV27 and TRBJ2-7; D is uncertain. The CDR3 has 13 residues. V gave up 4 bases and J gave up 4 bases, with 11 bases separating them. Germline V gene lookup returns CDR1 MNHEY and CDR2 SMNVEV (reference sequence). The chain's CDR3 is CASSYGQRYEQYF. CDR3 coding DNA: TGTGCCAGCAGTTACGGTCAGAGATACGAGCAGTACTTC.

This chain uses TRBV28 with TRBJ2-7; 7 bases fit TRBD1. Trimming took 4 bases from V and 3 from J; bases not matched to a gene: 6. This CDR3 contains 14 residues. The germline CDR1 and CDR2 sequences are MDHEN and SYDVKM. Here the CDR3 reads CASSYGTAIYEQYF. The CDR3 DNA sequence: TGTGCCAGCAGTTACGGGACAGCCATCTACGAGCAGTACTTC.

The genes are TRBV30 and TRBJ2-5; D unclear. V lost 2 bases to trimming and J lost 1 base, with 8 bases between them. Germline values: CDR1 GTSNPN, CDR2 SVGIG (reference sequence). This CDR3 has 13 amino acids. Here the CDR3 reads CAWSPAAQETQYF. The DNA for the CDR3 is TGTGCCTGGAGTCCCGCGGCCCAAGAGACCCAGTACTTC.

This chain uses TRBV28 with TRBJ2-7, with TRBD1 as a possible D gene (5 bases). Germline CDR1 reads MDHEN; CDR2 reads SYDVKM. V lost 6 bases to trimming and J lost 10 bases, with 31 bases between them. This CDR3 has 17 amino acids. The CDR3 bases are TGTGCCAGCAGCCTCCGAGAAGGGGCCATCCTACGAGCAGTACAGTACTTC. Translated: CASSLREGAILRAVQYF.

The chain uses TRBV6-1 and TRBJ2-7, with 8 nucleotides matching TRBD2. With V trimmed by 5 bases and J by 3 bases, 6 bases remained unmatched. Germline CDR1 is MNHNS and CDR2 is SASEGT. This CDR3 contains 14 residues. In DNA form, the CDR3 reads TGTGCCAGCAGTTTGAGCGGGGGCTTCTACGAGCAGTACTTC. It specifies CASSLSGGFYEQYF.

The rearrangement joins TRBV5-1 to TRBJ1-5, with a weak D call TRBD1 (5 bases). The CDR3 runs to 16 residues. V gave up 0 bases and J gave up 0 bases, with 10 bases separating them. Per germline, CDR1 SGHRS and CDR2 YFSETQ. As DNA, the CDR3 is TGCGCCAGCAGCTTGGGCGGGACGGATAGCAATCAGCCCCAGCATTTT. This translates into CASSLGGTDSNQPQHF.

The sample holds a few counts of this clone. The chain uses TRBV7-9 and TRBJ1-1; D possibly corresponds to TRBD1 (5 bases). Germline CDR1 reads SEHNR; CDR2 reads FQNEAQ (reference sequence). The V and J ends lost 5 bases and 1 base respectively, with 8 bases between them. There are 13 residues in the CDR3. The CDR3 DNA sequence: TGTGCCAGCAGCCTCGACAGGAACACTGAAGCTTTCTTT. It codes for CASSLDRNTEAFF.

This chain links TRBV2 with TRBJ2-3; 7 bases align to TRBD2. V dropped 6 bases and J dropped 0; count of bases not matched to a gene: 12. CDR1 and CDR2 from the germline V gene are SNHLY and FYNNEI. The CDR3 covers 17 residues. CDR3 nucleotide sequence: TGTGCCAGCAGCGTTACTAATAGCGGGCCTAGCACAGATACGCAGTATTTT. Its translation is CASSVTNSGPSTDTQYF.

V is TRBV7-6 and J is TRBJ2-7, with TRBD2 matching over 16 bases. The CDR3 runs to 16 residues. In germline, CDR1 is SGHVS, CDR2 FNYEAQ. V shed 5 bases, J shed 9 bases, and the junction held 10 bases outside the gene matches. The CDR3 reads CASSPGTSGRAIRQYF. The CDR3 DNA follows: TGTGCCAGCAGCCCTGGGACTAGCGGGAGGGCCATTCGGCAGTACTTC. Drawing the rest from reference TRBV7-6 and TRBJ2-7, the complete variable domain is GAGVSQSPRYKVTKRGQDVALRCDPISGHVSLYWYRQALGQGPEFLTYFNYEAQQDKSGLPNDRFSAERPEGSISTLTIQRTEQRDSAMYRCASSPGTSGRAIRQYFGPGTRLTVT.

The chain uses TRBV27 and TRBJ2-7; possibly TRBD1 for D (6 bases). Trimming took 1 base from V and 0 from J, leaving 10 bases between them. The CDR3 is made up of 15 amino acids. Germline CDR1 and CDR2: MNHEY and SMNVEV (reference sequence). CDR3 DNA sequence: TGTGCCAGCAGTTTATTATGGGACAACTCCTACGAGCAGTACTTC. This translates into CASSLLWDNSYEQYF.

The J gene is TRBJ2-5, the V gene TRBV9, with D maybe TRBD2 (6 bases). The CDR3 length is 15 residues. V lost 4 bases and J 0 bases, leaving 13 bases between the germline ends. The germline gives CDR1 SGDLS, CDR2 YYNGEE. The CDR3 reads CASSPRGGYQETQYF. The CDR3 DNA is TGTGCCAGCAGCCCGAGAGGAGGGTACCAAGAGACCCAGTACTTC. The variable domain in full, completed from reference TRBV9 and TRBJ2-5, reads DSGVTQTPKHLITATGQRVTLRCSPRSGDLSVYWYQQSLDQGLQFLIQYYNGEERAKGNILERFSAQQFPDLHSELNLSSLELGDSALYFCASSPRGGYQETQYFGPGTRLLVL.

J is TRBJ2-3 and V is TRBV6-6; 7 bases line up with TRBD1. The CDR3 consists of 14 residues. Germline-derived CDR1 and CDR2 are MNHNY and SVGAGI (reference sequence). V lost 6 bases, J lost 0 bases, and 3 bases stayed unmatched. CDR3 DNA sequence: TGTGCCAGCAGAGGGGGCGCGAGCACAGATACGCAGTATTTT. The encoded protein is CASRGGASTDTQYF.

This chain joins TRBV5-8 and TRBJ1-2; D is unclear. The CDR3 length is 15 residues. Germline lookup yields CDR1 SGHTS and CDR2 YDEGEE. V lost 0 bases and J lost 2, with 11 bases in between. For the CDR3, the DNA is TGTGCCAGCAGCTTGGCCGGTCGTCGCAACTATGGCTACACCTTC. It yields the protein CASSLAGRRNYGYTF.

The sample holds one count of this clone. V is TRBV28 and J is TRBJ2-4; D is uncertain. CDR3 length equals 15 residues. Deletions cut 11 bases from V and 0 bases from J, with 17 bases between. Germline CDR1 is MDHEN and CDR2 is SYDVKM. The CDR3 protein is CADEISPLAKNIQYF. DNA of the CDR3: TGTGCCGACGAAATTAGCCCTCTAGCCAAAAACATTCAGTACTTC.

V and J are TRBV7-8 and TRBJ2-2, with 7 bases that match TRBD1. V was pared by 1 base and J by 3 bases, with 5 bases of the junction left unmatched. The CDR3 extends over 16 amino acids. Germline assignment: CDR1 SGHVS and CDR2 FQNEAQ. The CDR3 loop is CASSLVEGADTGELFF. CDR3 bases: TGTGCCAGCAGCTTAGTAGAGGGGGCAGACACCGGGGAGCTGTTTTTT.

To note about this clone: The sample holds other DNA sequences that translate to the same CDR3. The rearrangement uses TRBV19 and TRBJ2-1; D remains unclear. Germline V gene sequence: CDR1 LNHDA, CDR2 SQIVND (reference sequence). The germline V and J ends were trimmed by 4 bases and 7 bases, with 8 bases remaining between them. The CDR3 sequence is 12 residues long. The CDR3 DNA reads TGTGCCAGTAGTACTCTAGGGAATGAGCAGTTCTTC. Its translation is CASSTLGNEQFF.

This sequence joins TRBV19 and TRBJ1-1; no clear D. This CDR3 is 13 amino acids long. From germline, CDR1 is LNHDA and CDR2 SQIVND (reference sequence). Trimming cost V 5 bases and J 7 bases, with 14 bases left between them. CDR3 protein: CASSFRGSGEAFF. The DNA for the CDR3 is TGTGCCAGTAGTTTTCGAGGTTCTGGTGAAGCTTTCTTT.

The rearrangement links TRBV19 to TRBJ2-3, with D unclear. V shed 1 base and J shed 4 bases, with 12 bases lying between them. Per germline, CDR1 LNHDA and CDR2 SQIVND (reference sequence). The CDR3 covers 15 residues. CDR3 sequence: CASSIGLDPADTQYF. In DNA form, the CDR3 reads TGTGCCAGTAGTATAGGGCTGGACCCCGCAGATACGCAGTATTTT.

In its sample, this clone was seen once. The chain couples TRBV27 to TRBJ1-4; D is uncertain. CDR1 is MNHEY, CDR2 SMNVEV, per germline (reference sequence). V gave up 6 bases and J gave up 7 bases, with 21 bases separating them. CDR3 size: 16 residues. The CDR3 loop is CASSRIDAGLGEKLFF. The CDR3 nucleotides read TGTGCCAGCAGCCGAATTGACGCGGGCCTAGGTGAAAAACTGTTTTTT.

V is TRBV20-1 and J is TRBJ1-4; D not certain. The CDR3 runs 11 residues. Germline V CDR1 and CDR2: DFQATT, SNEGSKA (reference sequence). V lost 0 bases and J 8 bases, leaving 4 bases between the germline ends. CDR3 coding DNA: TGCAGTGCTAGAGACGAAGAAAAACTGTTTTTT. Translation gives CSARDEEKLFF.

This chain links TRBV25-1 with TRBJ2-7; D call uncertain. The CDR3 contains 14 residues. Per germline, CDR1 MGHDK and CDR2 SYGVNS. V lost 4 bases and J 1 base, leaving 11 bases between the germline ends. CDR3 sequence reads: CASSAADKSYEQYF. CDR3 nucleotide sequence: TGTGCCAGCAGTGCTGCCGACAAGTCCTACGAGCAGTACTTC.